This T cell receptor (beta chain) was captured by sequencing in a study of graft-versus-host responses after intestinal transplantation. Study summary: Once they had received anti-thymocyte globulin induction, all recipients took tacrolimus and steroids for approximately 3 years. Notes on the study in general: Marrow from the recipient contained GvH clones, some of which had appeared first in ileum or blood.

The data were produced by immunoSEQ multiplex PCR, yet TCRdb's version contains in-frame clones alone and is incomplete. The sample consists of tens of thousands of clones, more than 90% of them appearing once. As for this clone: Its antigen is not known.

This CDR3 region has 16 residues. V shed 5 bases and J 5 bases; nucleotides not matched to a gene: 8. Germline CDR1 SEHNR, CDR2 FQNEAQ (reference sequence). This specimen was unstimulated CD8+ T cells sorted from spleen or lymph node cells, taken before transplant. V and J are TRBV7-9 and TRBJ2-1; 11 nucleotides align to TRBD2. The sequence was obtained from a human donor who was the organ donor for an intestinal transplant. DNA for the CDR3: TGTGCCAGCAGCCCGAGCGGGACTAGCGGTAACAATGAGCAGTTCTTC. This encodes CASSPSGTSGNNEQFF.